This T cell receptor beta chain was identified during a study of CXCR3-negative and CXCR3-positive naive CD8 T cells. This CDR3 has 14 residues. The germline gives CDR1 LNHDA, CDR2 SQIVND (reference sequence). In the case of this clonotype: The target antigen is unknown.

With UMI labels, 5' RACE was used to prepare the TRB cDNA libraries. TCRdb reanalyzed the 5' RACE reads, giving one entry per CDR3 protein sequence and no DNA. This repertoire includes about 40,000 distinct CDR3 sequences. Study-wide results and limits: Cryopreserved PBMCs had partly decreased CXCR3 expression; fresh PBMCs were used in most assays.

This TCR was sampled from a human donor in good health. Some clones in this sample may be carry-over from other donors' samples. The sequenced material came from memory CD8+ T cells from blood. This sequence joins TRBV19 and TRBJ1-5; TCRdb's D call of TRBD1 is untestable without DNA. CDR3 protein: CATTGRGSDQPQHF. The whole variable domain, remainder taken from reference TRBV19 and TRBJ1-5, is DGGITQSPKYLFRKEGQNVTLSCEQNLNHDAMYWYRQDPGQGLRLIYYSQIVNDFQKGDIAEGYSVSREKKESFPLTVTSAQKNPTAFYLCATTGRGSDQPQHFGDGTRLSIL.